A single sample is the source of the 23 T cell receptor beta chains below, sequenced in a study of blood T cell repertoires in COVID-19. Libraries were prepared by immunoSEQ multiplex PCR; TCRdb keeps only in-frame clonotypes and omits some of them. This table has under 350,000 clones, approximately 89% appearing once. Sequenced material: PBMCs or T cells enriched from blood (not recorded which). These receptors were collected from a woman aged 18-29 years who had recovered from COVID-19.

This chain connects TRBV6-5 to TRBJ2-4, with 7 nucleotides matching TRBD1. CDR3 size: 16 residues. Trimming cost V 4 bases and J 0 bases; bases outside gene matches: 6. From germline, CDR1 is MNHEY and CDR2 SVGAGI. The CDR3 DNA follows: TGTGCCAGCAGTTTATCGACAGGGCCAGCCAAAAACATTCAGTACTTC. Protein: CASSLSTGPAKNIQYF.

The rearrangement links TRBV29-1 to TRBJ2-2, with 11 bases matching TRBD2. J gave up 6 bases and V 4 bases, and 7 bases lay outside the gene matches. This CDR3 has 15 amino acids. Germline V CDR1 and CDR2: SQVTM, ANQGSEA. The CDR3 DNA reads as TGCAGCGTTGCGACTAGCGGGGCATCACCCGGGGAGCTGTTTTTT. It codes for CSVATSGASPGELFF.

This clone was observed a single time. This chain connects TRBV5-4 to TRBJ1-2; 8 bases map to TRBD1. The CDR3 is 14 amino acids. J was trimmed by 8 bases and V by 4 bases; bases with no gene match: 10. Germline CDR1 and CDR2: SGHNT and YYREEE (reference sequence). The CDR3 region is CASSPRTGPLGYTF. In nucleotides, the CDR3 is TGTGCCAGCAGCCCCCGGACAGGGCCTTTGGGCTACACCTTC.

The chain is built from TRBV19 and TRBJ2-2; 13 positions agree with TRBD2. J lost 7 bases, V lost 9 bases, and 8 bases had no gene match. The germline V gene has CDR1 LNHDA and CDR2 SQIVND (reference sequence). There are 15 residues in the CDR3. The CDR3 is CASGTSGIGVGELFF. Here the CDR3 DNA reads TGTGCCAGCGGGACTAGCGGGATAGGGGTCGGGGAGCTGTTTTTT.

The J gene is TRBJ1-2, the V gene TRBV29-1; D remains ambiguous. Germline CDR1 reads SQVTM; CDR2 reads ANQGSEA. V lost 4 bases to trimming and J lost 2 bases, with 14 bases between them. The CDR3 is made up of 14 amino acids. CDR3 in amino acids: CSVGSGVVNYGYTF. CDR3 sequence (DNA): TGCAGCGTTGGATCCGGGGTGGTAAACTATGGCTACACCTTC. The full variable domain, with the rest looked up from reference TRBV29-1 and TRBJ1-2, is SAVISQKPSRDICQRGTSLTIQCQVDSQVTMMFWYRQQPGQSLTLIATANQGSEATYESGFVIDKFPISRPNLTFSTLTVSNMSPEDSSIYLCSVGSGVVNYGYTFGSGTRLTVV.

V and J are TRBV11-2 and TRBJ2-1; D perhaps matches TRBD2 (7 bases). This CDR3 contains 18 residues. V lost 4 bases to trimming and J lost 7 bases, with 26 bases between them. CDR1 is SGHAT and CDR2 is FQNNGV in the germline V gene. CDR3: CASSSIGTRGGERNEQFF. CDR3 nucleotide sequence: TGTGCCAGCAGCTCCATCGGCACGAGGGGGGGGGAAAGGAATGAGCAGTTCTTC.

This clone showed up just once. The rearrangement links TRBV10-3 to TRBJ2-7; 10 nucleotides line up with TRBD1. The length of the CDR3 is 14 residues. J lost 1 base, V lost 7 bases, and 4 bases had no gene match. The germline V gene encodes CDR1 ENHRY and CDR2 SYGVKD. CDR3 DNA: TGTGCCATCACGGGACAGGGGCGTTCCTACGAGCAGTACTTC. Its translation: CAITGQGRSYEQYF.

This clone was picked up a small number of times. The CDR3 bases are TGTGCCAGCAGCACCCGGGACAGGGGTGAATTGGGGGAGACCCAGTACTTC. Residues: CASSTRDRGELGETQYF. The chain joins TRBV7-6 to TRBJ2-5; 10 positions agree with TRBD1. The CDR3 is 17 amino acids. The germline gives CDR1 SGHVS, CDR2 FNYEAQ. With V trimmed by 5 bases and J by 5 bases, 14 bases remained unmatched. Supplemented by reference TRBV7-6 and TRBJ2-5, the full variable domain reads GAGVSQSPRYKVTKRGQDVALRCDPISGHVSLYWYRQALGQGPEFLTYFNYEAQQDKSGLPNDRFSAERPEGSISTLTIQRTEQRDSAMYRCASSTRDRGELGETQYFGPGTRLLVL.

The V call is TRBV10-3, the J call TRBJ1-1; 9 bases match TRBD1. There are 15 residues in the CDR3. CDR1 and CDR2 (germline): ENHRY, SYGVKD. The ends lost 11 bases at V and 4 bases at J; junction bases unmatched: 14. The CDR3 bases are TGTGCCTCCCGTGGGACAGGGCCATCTCGCACTGAAGCTTTCTTT. Its translation: CASRGTGPSRTEAFF.

The rearrangement uses TRBV2 and TRBJ1-5, with 7 bases fitting TRBD1. The ends lost 7 bases at V and 6 bases at J; junction bases unmatched: 9. The germline V gene encodes CDR1 SNHLY and CDR2 FYNNEI. This CDR3 has 14 residues. CDR3 bases: TGTGCCAGCACTCCTGACAGGGTCGGTCAGCCCCAGCATTTT. It codes for CASTPDRVGQPQHF.

The gene calls are TRBV6-5 and TRBJ1-4; D remains ambiguous. Germline lookup yields CDR1 MNHEY and CDR2 SVGAGI. The CDR3 is 16 residues long. V was pared by 0 bases and J by 8 bases, with 16 bases between. This CDR3 is CASSYSTPPWREKLFF. In DNA form, the CDR3 reads TGTGCCAGCAGTTACTCGACACCCCCGTGGCGCGAAAAACTGTTTTTT.

This sequence joins TRBV4-1 and TRBJ1-5, with D perhaps matching TRBD1 (5 bases). Germline V gene lookup returns CDR1 MGHRA and CDR2 YSYEKL. Deletions cut 6 bases from V and 0 bases from J, with 12 bases between. This CDR3 spans 15 amino acids. The CDR3 loop is CASRTGVYSNQPQHF. CDR3 nucleotide sequence: TGCGCCAGCAGAACAGGCGTTTATAGCAATCAGCCCCAGCATTTT.

The chain couples TRBV4-3 to TRBJ1-3, with D unclear. CDR3 length: 18 amino acids. CDR1 LGHNA and CDR2 YSLEER come from the germline V gene. The ends were cut back, 1 base at V and 4 bases at J, with 20 bases in the middle. Here the CDR3 DNA reads TGCGCCAGCAGCCAAGGGATAATCTTCGGGATCTCGGGAAACACCATATATTTT. This encodes CASSQGIIFGISGNTIYF.

This clone was counted between two and nine times. The CDR3 is CASSRASSVGPDTQYF. The CDR3 bases are TGTGCCAGCAGCCGCGCCTCTAGCGTCGGCCCAGATACGCAGTATTTT. This sequence joins TRBV3-1 (or the pseudogene TRBV3-2) and TRBJ2-3; TRBD2 might be the D (6 bases). Germline CDR1 is LGHDT and CDR2 is YNNKEL (reference sequence). Trimming removed 4 bases at V and 4 bases at J, with 18 bases between. The CDR3 runs to 16 residues.

The chain couples TRBV30 to TRBJ2-1; tentative D call: TRBD1 (6 bases). Between the trimmed V and J ends, which lost 5 bases and 7 bases, there was a span of 15 bases. The CDR3 is made up of 13 amino acids. The germline V gene encodes CDR1 GTSNPN and CDR2 SVGIG (reference sequence). CDR3 nucleotides: TGTGCCTGGGGTAGGCAGGGGATAAATGAGCAGTTCTTC. The encoded protein is CAWGRQGINEQFF.

This chain connects TRBV28 to TRBJ2-7, with TRBD1 matching over 9 bases. V lost 6 bases to trimming and J lost 4 bases; unmatched junction nucleotides: 10. This CDR3 contains 15 residues. Germline V gene sequence: CDR1 MDHEN, CDR2 SYDVKM. CDR3 sequence: CASSAPRQGEYEQYF. The CDR3 DNA reads TGTGCCAGCAGCGCCCCTCGACAGGGGGAATACGAGCAGTACTTC.

The chain recombines TRBV5-1 with TRBJ1-1, with a possible D match to TRBD1 (5 bases). Germline V CDR1 and CDR2: SGHRS, YFSETQ. The ends were cut back, 0 bases at V and 7 bases at J, with 13 bases in the middle. The CDR3 consists of 14 residues. CDR3: CASSLGRTTSEAFF. DNA for the CDR3: TGCGCCAGCAGCTTGGGTAGGACAACCAGTGAAGCTTTCTTT.

CDR3 region: CASSPTSATYNEQFF. The CDR3 nucleotides are TGTGCCAGCAGCCCGACTAGCGCCACCTACAATGAGCAGTTCTTC. The chain employs TRBV4-2 and TRBJ2-1, with 8 bases lining up with TRBD2. The ends lost 4 bases at V and 2 bases at J; junction bases unmatched: 4. The CDR3 consists of 15 residues. Germline-derived CDR1 and CDR2 are LGHNA and YNFKEQ.

This chain joins TRBV7-6 and TRBJ2-1; 10 bases align to TRBD1. The CDR3 covers 16 residues. The V and J ends lost 5 bases and 2 bases, in that order; junction bases with no gene match: 6. Germline-derived CDR1 and CDR2 are SGHVS and FNYEAQ. In DNA form, the CDR3 reads TGTGCCAGCAGCAAAGACAGGGGGCCAACCTACAATGAGCAGTTCTTC. Residues: CASSKDRGPTYNEQFF.

The chain uses TRBV27 and TRBJ2-1, with a possible D match to TRBD2 (6 bases). CDR1 MNHEY and CDR2 SMNVEV come from the germline V gene (reference sequence). Trimming took 6 bases from V and 5 from J, leaving 14 bases between them. The CDR3 is 14 residues long. The CDR3 coding sequence is TGTGCCAGCAGAGCTAGCGTTCCAAACAATGAGCAGTTCTTC. Protein: CASRASVPNNEQFF.

The rearrangement joins TRBV5-4 to TRBJ2-4; 8 positions match TRBD1. CDR3 length: 16 amino acids. Germline CDR1 SGHNT, CDR2 YYREEE (reference sequence). After removal of 4 bases from V and 2 bases from J, the junction contained 8 bases not matched to a gene. Written as DNA, the CDR3 is TGTGCCAGCAGCACTGCAGGGGGCGCGACCAAAAACATTCAGTACTTC. Residues: CASSTAGGATKNIQYF. Drawing the rest from reference TRBV5-4 and TRBJ2-4, the complete variable domain is ETGVTQSPTHLIKTRGQQVTLRCSSQSGHNTVSWYQQALGQGPQFIFQYYREEENGRGNFPPRFSGLQFPNYSSELNVNALELDDSALYLCASSTAGGATKNIQYFGAGTRLSVL.

The chain carries TRBV7-8 and TRBJ1-4; D is undetermined. The V gene lost 8 bases and the J gene lost 4 bases, with 14 bases spanning the gap. Germline-derived CDR1 and CDR2 are SGHVS and FQNEAQ. The CDR3 is 14 amino acids. In nucleotides, the CDR3 is TGTGCCAGCTCTCTTGGCAGTCTTAATGAAAAACTGTTTTTT. As protein: CASSLGSLNEKLFF. The variable domain in full, completed from reference TRBV7-8 and TRBJ1-4, reads GAGVSQSPRYKVAKRGQDVALRCDPISGHVSLFWYQQALGQGPEFLTYFQNEAQLDKSGLPSDRFFAERPEGSVSTLKIQRTQQEDSAVYLCASSLGSLNEKLFFGSGTQLSVL.

This clone has a single count. The chain links TRBV5-1 to TRBJ1-3; TRBD1 might be the D (6 bases). Germline V lookup: CDR1 SGHRS, CDR2 YFSETQ. The CDR3 runs 14 residues. V lost 2 bases to trimming and J lost 4 bases, with 10 bases between them. The CDR3 nucleotides read TGCGCCAGCAGCTTAACAGGGTTGGGAAACACCATATATTTT. It yields the protein CASSLTGLGNTIYF.